The 27 T cell receptor beta chains listed next were all sequenced from one sample in a study of regulatory T cells in long-lasting Graves disease. Time point in this sample: newly diagnosed GD, antithyroid drugs for less than 3 months. TCR sequences were obtained from RNA taken from PBMCs. According to the study, TCR beta libraries were built with iRepertoire HTBI primers and CDR3-region Arm-PCR. In TCRdb, the multiplex PCR reads were re-called with MiXCR into one record per CDR3 protein. Here the sample spans approximately 390,000 distinct CDR3 sequences, 15% to 20% being singletons. This sample also belongs to another study, concerning T cells in Graves' hyperthyroidism and ophthalmopathy.

Source: peripheral blood mononuclear cells (PBMCs), taken at new diagnosis, from a patient treated with antithyroid drugs. The receptors were gathered from a woman younger than 30 with Graves disease.

This clonotype was seen at least ten times. The rearrangement links TRBV18 to TRBJ2-7; D remains ambiguous. The germline gives CDR1 KGHSH, CDR2 LQKENI. V lost 4 bases and J 1 base, leaving 11 bases between the germline ends. The CDR3 extends over 14 amino acids. The DNA for the CDR3 is TGTGCCAGCTCACTTAAGACCCCATCCTACGAGCAGTACTTC. Amino acid sequence: CASSLKTPSYEQYF.

This clonotype was observed a handful of times. The genes are TRBV6-5 and TRBJ1-4, with D hard to call. The CDR3 totals 12 residues. The V gene's germline CDR1 is MNHEY and CDR2 SVGAGI. Trimming took off 2 bases at V and 7 bases at J, with 5 bases between the two ends. This CDR3 reads CASSYTFEKLFF. As DNA, the CDR3 is TGTGCCAGCAGTTACACCTTTGAAAAACTGTTTTTT.

This clonotype was picked up many times. This chain links TRBV4-1 with TRBJ1-1; D is perhaps TRBD1 (5 bases). V gave up 4 bases and J gave up 0 bases, with 18 bases separating them. Germline CDR1 reads MGHRA; CDR2 reads YSYEKL. The CDR3 runs to 17 residues. This CDR3 reads CASSRIGGERMNTEAFF. The CDR3 DNA reads TGCGCCAGCAGCCGCATTGGGGGAGAACGGATGAACACTGAAGCTTTCTTT.

The sample holds many counts of this clonotype. The chain joins TRBV2 to TRBJ1-2; the match to TRBD1 covers 8 bases. Per germline, CDR1 SNHLY and CDR2 FYNNEI. The CDR3 loop spans 16 amino acids. With V trimmed by 7 bases and J by 4 bases, 14 bases remained unmatched. The chain's CDR3 is CASNWALGQGGYGYTF. The CDR3 coding sequence is TGTGCCAGCAATTGGGCCCTTGGACAGGGAGGCTATGGCTACACCTTC.

Many counts were recorded for this clonotype. This chain links TRBV12-3 or TRBV12-4 with TRBJ1-1, with 7 bases identical to TRBD1. V dropped 5 bases and J dropped 0; count of bases not matched to a gene: 3. This CDR3 is 14 amino acids long. This chain's CDR3 is CASSGTAMNTEAFF. The CDR3 region has the DNA TGTGCCAGCAGTGGGACAGCCATGAACACTGAAGCTTTCTTT.

This clonotype showed up just a few times. The V call is TRBV6-5, the J call TRBJ2-1; D call uncertain. The CDR3 contains 12 residues. Per germline, CDR1 MNHEY and CDR2 SVGAGI. Trimming left V 0 bases short and J 8 bases short, with 5 bases between. CDR3 sequence: CASSYSGYEQFF. The CDR3 DNA reads as TGTGCCAGCAGTTACTCAGGGTATGAGCAGTTCTTC.

There are many counts of this clonotype. The V and J genes are TRBV11-2 and TRBJ2-7; possible D gene TRBD2, 5 bases. Trimming removed 0 bases at V and 2 bases at J, with 14 bases between. The CDR3 consists of 16 residues. Germline CDR1 is SGHAT and CDR2 is FQNNGV. CDR3 sequence: CASSLDFGIFPYEQYF. The CDR3 DNA sequence: TGTGCCAGCAGCTTAGATTTCGGGATTTTTCCCTACGAGCAGTACTTC.

This clonotype was observed many times. This chain uses TRBV20-1 with TRBJ2-5; the D gene is possibly TRBD1 (6 bases). Germline CDR1 reads DFQATT; CDR2 reads SNEGSKA (reference sequence). Trimming took off 2 bases at V and 4 bases at J, with 14 bases between the two ends. CDR3 size: 14 residues. This chain's CDR3 is CSARRGNEGETQYF. The CDR3, as DNA: TGCAGTGCTAGAAGGGGGAACGAGGGAGAGACCCAGTACTTC.

This clonotype was found many times. This chain connects TRBV7-9 to TRBJ1-2, with a possible D match to TRBD1 (5 bases). Deletions cut 5 bases from V and 6 bases from J, with 13 bases between. Looked up from germline, CDR1 is SEHNR and CDR2 is FQNEAQ (reference sequence). This CDR3 spans 13 amino acids. In nucleotides, the CDR3 is TGTGCCAGCAGCGTAGGCCGGGACCATGGCTACACCTTC. As protein: CASSVGRDHGYTF.

The table lists this clonotype with many counts. This chain uses TRBV28 with TRBJ1-5; D gene ambiguous. Germline V gene lookup returns CDR1 MDHEN and CDR2 SYDVKM. V shed 6 bases and J shed 0 bases, with 12 bases lying between them. This CDR3 region has 15 residues. Written as DNA, the CDR3 is TGTGCCAGCAGGGAAGGGTTGTATAGCAATCAGCCCCAGCATTTT. This translates into CASREGLYSNQPQHF.

The rearrangement joins TRBV11-2 to TRBJ1-1; a weak D match, TRBD1 (6 bases). The germline gives CDR1 SGHAT, CDR2 FQNNGV. Trimming pared 2 bases from V and 5 bases from J, leaving 15 bases between. This CDR3 is built from 15 residues. CDR3 in amino acids: CASSLNLRGFTEAFF. The DNA of the CDR3 is TGTGCCAGCAGCTTAAACCTCAGGGGATTTACTGAAGCTTTCTTT.

The rearrangement uses TRBV20-1 and TRBJ1-4, with 9 bases matching TRBD1. The CDR3 is 14 amino acids. Per the germline V gene, CDR1 is DFQATT and CDR2 is SNEGSKA (reference sequence). With V trimmed by 1 base and J by 8 bases, 5 bases remained unmatched. The CDR3, as DNA: TGCAGTGCTAGAGGAGCCGGGACAGGGGAAAAACTGTTTTTT. Protein sequence: CSARGAGTGEKLFF.

About this clonotype itself: It is likely a read error, because the conserved phenylalanine at the end of the CDR3 is missing. The chain carries TRBV11-2 and TRBJ2-7, with D possibly being TRBD1 or TRBD2 (5 bases each). The germline V gene has CDR1 SGHAT and CDR2 FQNNGV. V lost 4 bases, J lost 1 base, and 17 bases lay in between. CDR3 length equals 16 residues. Here the CDR3 DNA reads TGTGCCAGCAGCTCCATGGCATGGGGGTCATCCTACGAGCAGTACATC. Residues: CASSSMAWGSSYEQYI.

This clonotype was counted between two and nine times. The chain uses TRBV7-6 and TRBJ2-7, with D possibly matching TRBD1 (6 bases). The CDR3 sequence is 14 residues long. From germline, CDR1 is SGHVS and CDR2 FNYEAQ. V lost 4 bases and J 2 bases, leaving 12 bases between the germline ends. The DNA of the CDR3 is TGTGCCAGCAGCTCTTTACAGGGAGCCTACGAGCAGTACTTC. Amino acids: CASSSLQGAYEQYF.

V is TRBV20-1 and J is TRBJ2-1; either TRBD1 or TRBD2 may fit D (5 bases each). The DNA matches TRBJ2-4 better at its end, which makes the J call doubtful. Germline CDR1 and CDR2: DFQATT and SNEGSKA (reference sequence). The CDR3 totals 14 residues. The CDR3 DNA reads as TGCAGTGCTCGTCCCCGGGACCCTAAAAACATTCAGTACTTC. This gives the protein CSARPRDPKNIQYF.

The sample holds many counts of this clonotype. The chain links TRBV3-1 to TRBJ2-7; 10 nucleotides match TRBD1. Germline lookup yields CDR1 LGHDT and CDR2 YNNKEL (reference sequence). With V trimmed by 4 bases and J by 4 bases, 4 bases remained unmatched. This CDR3 has 14 residues. The CDR3 reads CASSRGGQGYEQYF. CDR3 DNA: TGTGCCAGCAGCCGGGGGGGACAGGGGTACGAGCAGTACTTC.

This clonotype was seen ten or more times. The chain links TRBV2 to TRBJ1-5; a possible D gene is TRBD1 (6 bases). V was trimmed by 7 bases and J by 0 bases, leaving 10 bases between them. This CDR3 contains 14 residues. CDR1 and CDR2 (germline): SNHLY, FYNNEI. For the CDR3, the DNA is TGTGCCAGCAATCAGGGGAATAGCAATCAGCCCCAGCATTTT. This gives the protein CASNQGNSNQPQHF.

This clonotype occurred many times. The chain combines TRBV3-1 with TRBJ2-5, with 11 bases matching TRBD2. The V segment lost 1 base and the J segment 4 bases; nucleotides outside the gene matches: 2. Germline V gives CDR1 LGHDT, CDR2 YNNKEL (reference sequence). This CDR3 contains 15 residues. The chain's CDR3 is CASSQGSGGAETQYF. The CDR3 nucleotides are TGTGCCAGCAGCCAAGGTAGCGGGGGGGCAGAGACCCAGTACTTC.

Ten or more counts support this clonotype. V is TRBV2 and J is TRBJ2-4, with 7 bases matching TRBD1. Germline assignment: CDR1 SNHLY and CDR2 FYNNEI. V was pared by 8 bases and J by 0 bases, with 4 bases of the junction left unmatched. The CDR3 contains 14 residues. CDR3 sequence (DNA): TGTGCCAGCGGGGGACAGACAGCCAAAAACATTCAGTACTTC. Translation gives CASGGQTAKNIQYF.

This clonotype was observed at least ten times. The chain joins TRBV4-1 to TRBJ2-1, with D unclear. Germline V gene lookup returns CDR1 MGHRA and CDR2 YSYEKL. The length of the CDR3 is 14 residues. Trimming stripped 0 bases from V and 8 bases from J, with 11 bases between. The CDR3 DNA is TGCGCCAGCAGCCAAGAATCCAGGATGGATGAGCAGTTCTTC. It is translated as CASSQESRMDEQFF.

The chain links TRBV5-1 to TRBJ1-1; maybe TRBD1 (6 bases). The CDR3 contains 14 residues. The V gene lost 0 bases and the J gene lost 8 bases, with 14 bases spanning the gap. Germline V lookup: CDR1 SGHRS, CDR2 YFSETQ. The CDR3 DNA reads as TGCGCCAGCAGCTTGGTATCGGGGGCGCGGGAAGCTTTCTTT. Its protein product is CASSLVSGAREAFF.

This clonotype was observed many times. The J gene is TRBJ2-2, the V gene TRBV11-3, with 8 bases aligning to TRBD2. Looked up from germline, CDR1 is SGHNT and CDR2 is YENEEA. This CDR3 spans 16 amino acids. The J segment lost 4 bases and the V segment lost 2 bases, leaving 6 bases of the junction unmatched. The CDR3 nucleotides read TGTGCCAGCAGCTTACGAGGACTAGCTTTCACCGGGGAGCTGTTTTTT. Amino acids: CASSLRGLAFTGELFF.

This chain uses TRBV10-3 with TRBJ2-7, with D unclear. The length of the CDR3 is 14 residues. V dropped 3 bases and J dropped 4 bases, with 13 bases sitting between them. Germline CDR1 reads ENHRY; CDR2 reads SYGVKD. Here the CDR3 DNA reads TGTGCCATCAGTGATTTGGGCGCAGCTTACGAGCAGTACTTC. Its protein product is CAISDLGAAYEQYF.

This clonotype was seen repeatedly, ten times or more. The chain is built from TRBV20-1 and TRBJ2-7; D perhaps matches TRBD2 (5 bases). The CDR3 extends over 14 amino acids. CDR1 DFQATT and CDR2 SNEGSKA come from the germline V gene (reference sequence). With 6 bases removed from V and 3 bases from J, the gap between germline ends came to 18 bases. The CDR3 here is CSARSDSGIYEQYF. The CDR3 nucleotides read TGCAGTGCCCGTTCCGATTCCGGGATCTACGAGCAGTACTTC.

The chain combines TRBV18 with TRBJ2-3; 7 bases are a match to TRBD2. Germline CDR1 KGHSH, CDR2 LQKENI. This CDR3 is built from 15 residues. Losses at the gene ends were 8 bases for V and 0 bases for J; bases not matched to a gene: 8. CDR3 DNA sequence: TGTGCCAGCACCCGGGTAGCGGGTAGCACAGATACGCAGTATTTT. Amino acid sequence: CASTRVAGSTDTQYF. Looking up the rest from reference TRBV18 and TRBJ2-3 gives the full variable domain: NAGVMQNPRHLVRRRGQEARLRCSPMKGHSHVYWYRQLPEEGLKFMVYLQKENIIDESGMPKERFSAEFPKEGPSILRIQQVVRGDSAAYFCASTRVAGSTDTQYFGPGTRLTVL.

The sample holds many counts of this clonotype. The V call is TRBV7-2, the J call TRBJ1-2, with D hard to call. Germline loops: CDR1 SGHTA, CDR2 FQGNSA. Between the trimmed V and J ends, which lost 1 base and 1 base, there was a span of 10 bases. The CDR3 consists of 15 residues. Written as DNA, the CDR3 is TGTGCCAGCAGCTTAGAAGGACTCAGTAACTATGGCTACACCTTC. The encoded protein is CASSLEGLSNYGYTF.

Note on this clonotype: Possible read error: a much larger clone is one base away. The chain recombines TRBV13 with TRBJ2-3, with D tentatively TRBD1 or TRBD2 (6 bases each). This CDR3 spans 15 amino acids. CDR1 is PRHDT and CDR2 is FYEKMQ in the germline V gene (reference sequence). CDR3 DNA sequence: TGTGCCAACAGCTCGACCGGGGGCCACACAGATACGCAGTATTTT. It translates to CANSSTGGHTDTQYF.